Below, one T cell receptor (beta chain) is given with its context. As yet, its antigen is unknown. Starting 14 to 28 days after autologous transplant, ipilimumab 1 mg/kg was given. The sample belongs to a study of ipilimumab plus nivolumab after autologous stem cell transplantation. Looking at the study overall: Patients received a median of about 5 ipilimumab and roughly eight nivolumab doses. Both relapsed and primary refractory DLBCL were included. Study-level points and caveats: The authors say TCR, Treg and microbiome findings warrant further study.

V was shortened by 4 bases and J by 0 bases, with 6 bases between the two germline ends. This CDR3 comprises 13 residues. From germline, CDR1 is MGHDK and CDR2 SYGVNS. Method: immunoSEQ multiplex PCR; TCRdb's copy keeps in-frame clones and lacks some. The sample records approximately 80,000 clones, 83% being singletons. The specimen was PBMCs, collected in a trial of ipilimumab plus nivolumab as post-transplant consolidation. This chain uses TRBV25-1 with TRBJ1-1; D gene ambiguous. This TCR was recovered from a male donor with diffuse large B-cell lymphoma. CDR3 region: CASSGAMNTEAFF. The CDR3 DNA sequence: TGTGCCAGCAGTGGGGCGATGAACACTGAAGCTTTCTTT. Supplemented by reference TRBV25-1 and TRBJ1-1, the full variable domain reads EADIYQTPRYLVIGTGKKITLECSQTMGHDKMYWYQQDPGMELHLIHYSYGVNSTEKGDLSSESTVSRIRTEHFPLTLESARPSHTSQYLCASSGAMNTEAFFGQGTRLTVV.